This entry describes one T cell receptor beta chain. Its antigen is unknown. No much larger clonotype is one base removed from it; base qualities were not supplied. TCRbeta CDR3 regions were amplified from genomic DNA by means of the immunoSEQ Assay, a bias-controlled multiplex PCR. The original methods were these. The number of nucleated cells in each sample was estimated from the amplification of reference gene primers within the assay. Sequence reads were collapsed and filtered to measure the absolute abundance of every unique TCRbeta CDR3 rearrangement. For each sample, productive Simpson clonality was calculated as the square root of Simpson's diversity index over productive rearrangements. Sourced from immuneACCESS, this table was stored by TCRdb with only in-frame sequences that have V and J called. A share of the clones is absent; for the studies checked, an unresolved V gene accounts for under half, and the remainder has no known explanation. V and J calls and clone size are copied from that table; D and trimming were computed from the DNA. For this sample the table gives 200,000 to 250,000 clones, of which roughly 90% were detected only once. 5.5% to 6.5% of the sample belongs to the ten largest clones.

The junction shows trimming of 0 bases on V and 4 bases on J, plus 14 bases between the germline ends. Taken from cysteine to phenylalanine, the CDR3 has 16 residues. Only the CDR3 DNA stays, 48 bases, in frame from base 1. From the germline V gene, CDR1 is MDHEN and CDR2 is SYDVKM. Samples from volunteer blood donors who had recovered from COVID-19 were contributed by a second Seattle source. The collaborating institutions used their own protocols to collect whole blood in K2EDTA tubes. For TCRbeta analysis, collaborators shipped samples as frozen whole blood, isolated PBMCs, or DNA extracted from either of those sample types. This entry belongs to a study of blood T cell repertoires in COVID-19 (dated by TCRdb to about 2020). General notes on the study: Samples from collaborators originated in the United States, Italy and Spain and spanned both the acute and convalescent phases of COVID-19. The repertoires were made available in a free public database intended to serve as a resource for research on the immune response to SARS-CoV-2. The samples were drawn from two sources: the first 160 participants of the ongoing ImmuneRACE study, and 950 to 1,500 subjects contributed by 6 global collaborators. Subjects who had been exposed to COVID-19, were actively infected with it, or had recovered from it provided the deeply sampled blood TCRbeta repertoires that made up the dataset. Nearly every sample came with metadata listing a de-identified subject ID, COVID-19 status, age in years and sex. Where HLA class I and class II types were available, the types were taken from metadata supplied by the sample provider, not from assay-based typing. The material from the prospective study consisted of cDNA or gDNA derived from T cells, B-cell-depleted T cells, or PBMCs.

Points the paper makes about the study in general: Clinical and demographic metadata were provided uncurated, with the amount varying by source and participant.

What was sequenced was peripheral blood. This TCR came from a man aged 60 to 69 who had recovered from COVID-19. This sequence uses TRBV28 and TRBJ2-3, and the D gene may be TRBD2, 5 bases matching. The CDR3 region: CASSLWSFPGADTQYF. The base sequence is TGTGCCAGCAGTTTATGGTCCTTCCCCGGGGCAGATACGCAGTATTTT.